One and the same sample provided the 14 T cell receptor beta chains below, sequenced in a study of T cells in Graves' hyperthyroidism and ophthalmopathy. TCR beta CDR3 region amplification was performed from RNA transcripts. First-round RT-PCR targeting the TCR CDR3 was performed with the HTBI primer set. TCRdb used MiXCR to reprocess the multiplex PCR reads, holding one entry per CDR3 protein. Found here are about 690,000 distinct CDR3 sequences, approximately 15% of them singletons; the top ten hold about 16%. Specimen: blood. These receptors came from a man aged 50 or older with Graves' hyperthyroidism.

This chain links TRBV3-1 with TRBJ1-1; the D is unclear. Germline V gives CDR1 LGHDT, CDR2 YNNKEL (reference sequence). Trimming took 6 bases from V and 1 from J, leaving 12 bases between them. This CDR3 is 14 amino acids long. CDR3 DNA: TGTGCCAGCAGTCCAAACCTCAGGAACACTGAAGCTTTCTTT. The encoded protein is CASSPNLRNTEAFF.

In its sample, this clonotype was seen many times. The genes are TRBV27 and TRBJ1-5; 10 positions match TRBD1. Germline CDR1 is MNHEY and CDR2 is SMNVEV (reference sequence). The CDR3 runs 15 residues. Unmatched junction bases numbered 2, after V lost 3 bases and J lost 3 bases. The CDR3 here is CASSFGTGVNQPQHF. For the CDR3, the DNA is TGTGCCAGCAGTTTCGGGACAGGGGTCAATCAGCCCCAGCATTTT.

This clonotype has more than one count but fewer than ten. This rearrangement joins TRBV10-3 to TRBJ2-1; no clear D. V lost 0 bases and J 10 bases, leaving 7 bases between the germline ends. This CDR3 has 12 residues. Germline V gene lookup returns CDR1 ENHRY and CDR2 SYGVKD. This CDR3 reads CAISESVREQFF. CDR3 sequence (DNA): TGTGCCATCAGTGAGTCAGTGCGGGAGCAGTTCTTC.

The chain carries TRBV28 and TRBJ2-1; possibly TRBD1 for D (6 bases). V shed 3 bases and J shed 1 base, with 10 bases lying between them. The CDR3 extends over 15 amino acids. Germline CDR1 reads MDHEN; CDR2 reads SYDVKM. The CDR3 here is CASSFDGTSYNEQFF. The CDR3 DNA follows: TGTGCCAGCAGTTTTGACGGGACATCCTACAATGAGCAGTTCTTC.

The table lists this clonotype with many counts. The chain combines TRBV25-1 with TRBJ1-1, with D unclear. The germline gives CDR1 MGHDK, CDR2 SYGVNS. Trimming stripped 6 bases from V and 1 base from J, with 9 bases between. The CDR3 sequence is 13 residues long. This chain's CDR3 is CASSRLRNTEAFF. CDR3 DNA: TGTGCCAGCAGCAGGTTAAGGAACACTGAAGCTTTCTTT.

The gene calls are TRBV10-3 and TRBJ2-1, with 9 bases identical to TRBD2. Per germline, CDR1 ENHRY and CDR2 SYGVKD. Trimming at V came to 4 bases and at J to 0 bases, leaving 4 bases not matched to a gene. There are 16 residues in the CDR3. The CDR3 reads CAISGGGVSSYNEQFF. CDR3 DNA sequence: TGTGCCATCAGTGGCGGGGGGGTGAGCTCCTACAATGAGCAGTTCTTC.

On this clonotype itself: A single base separates this from a much larger clone, so it may be a read error. J is TRBJ1-5 and V is TRBV2; 10 positions agree with TRBD1. The J segment lost 7 bases and the V segment lost 3 bases, leaving 0 bases of the junction unmatched. The CDR3 extends over 13 amino acids. Germline CDR1 is SNHLY and CDR2 is FYNNEI. CDR3 in DNA: TGTGCCAGCAGTGAGACAGGGGGCCAGCCCCAGCATTTT. This codes for CASSETGGQPQHF.

The chain joins TRBV20-1 to TRBJ2-2; 10 bases align to TRBD2. With 6 bases clipped from V and 4 bases from J, the junction kept 11 bases outside the gene matches. The CDR3 loop spans 16 amino acids. Germline lookup yields CDR1 DFQATT and CDR2 SNEGSKA (reference sequence). CDR3 sequence reads: CSAKVLAGRGTGELFF. CDR3 bases: TGCAGTGCCAAGGTACTAGCGGGGCGAGGCACCGGGGAGCTGTTTTTT.

The sample holds one count of this clonotype. One base away lies a much larger clone, so this may be a sequencing read error. Given the absence of the conserved phenylalanine or tryptophan at the CDR3 end, a read error is likely. The gene calls are TRBV20-1 and TRBJ2-7; 8 bases are a match to TRBD2. V lost 3 bases, J lost 3 bases, and 7 bases stayed unmatched. Germline V gene lookup returns CDR1 DFQATT and CDR2 SNEGSKA (reference sequence). The CDR3 covers 14 residues. CDR3 nucleotide sequence: TGCAGTGCTAGGACCGGGAGGGGGAACTACGAGCAGTACCTC. Translation: CSARTGRGNYEQYL.

Many counts were recorded for this clonotype. The chain is built from TRBV18 and TRBJ2-6; D is unclear. V was clipped by 3 bases and J by 0 bases, with 9 bases between them. The germline CDR1 and CDR2 sequences are KGHSH and LQKENI. The CDR3 is made up of 16 amino acids. CDR3: CASSPADNSGANVLTF. DNA of the CDR3: TGTGCCAGCTCACCCGCTGACAACTCTGGGGCCAACGTCCTGACTTTC.

This clonotype was seen more than once but under ten times. The chain couples TRBV9 to TRBJ1-2, with D unresolved. Germline lookup yields CDR1 SGDLS and CDR2 YYNGEE. Trimming removed 4 bases at V and 3 bases at J, with 19 bases between. The CDR3 length is 16 residues. The CDR3 bases are TGTGCCAGCAGCAGTGGGATTTCCCTATATTACTATGGCTACACCTTC. Its translation is CASSSGISLYYYGYTF.

The V gene is TRBV6-1, the J gene TRBJ2-6, with D possibly TRBD1 on 6 matching bases. CDR3 size: 13 residues. The germline V gene encodes CDR1 MNHNS and CDR2 SASEGT. Trimming removed 9 bases at V and 4 bases at J, with 10 bases between. CDR3 DNA sequence: TGTGCCAGTCACAGGGCCGGGGCCAACGTCCTGACTTTC. Translation gives CASHRAGANVLTF.

This clonotype was counted a few times. This rearrangement joins TRBV6-5 to TRBJ2-7, with D tentatively TRBD1 (5 bases). The CDR3 loop spans 15 amino acids. The germline V gene encodes CDR1 MNHEY and CDR2 SVGAGI. V lost 2 bases to trimming and J lost 0 bases, with 11 bases between them. CDR3 protein: CASSYDDSSSYEQYF. The CDR3 DNA follows: TGTGCCAGCAGTTACGACGACAGTAGCTCCTACGAGCAGTACTTC.

This clonotype was counted many times. The CDR3 coding sequence is TGTGCCAGCAGCCGACAGAGTAGCACAGATACGCAGTATTTT. It yields the protein CASSRQSSTDTQYF. This chain links TRBV12-3 or TRBV12-4 with TRBJ2-3; tentatively, D is TRBD1 (5 bases). The CDR3 runs 14 residues. V dropped 6 bases and J dropped 0 bases, with 10 bases sitting between them.